Listed below are T cell receptor beta chains from one sample, sequenced in a study of CD8+ T cells in alopecia areata. The method was immunoSEQ multiplex PCR; TCRdb's version includes in-frame clones alone and lacks a portion of them. The sample has roughly 110,000 clones, roughly 89% seen once. Sequenced material: CD8+ T cells sorted from blood, taken at week 24, from a patient treated with tofacitinib. These receptors originate from a human donor with alopecia areata. Each CDR3 is given with its conserved first and last residue. A D gene is named only where the DNA matches it firmly. Clone size is not always given. Where it is, it says once, few, many or a class for expanded clones.

>TRBD2|-|TRBJ2-3|TRBV7-9
TGTGCCAGCAGCCCCATTCTAGCGGGGGATAGCACAGATACGCAGTATTTT
CASSPILAGDSTDTQYF
>TRBD1|-|TRBJ2-5|TRBV25-1
TGTGCCAGCAGTGCCGGGACAGGGAAGTACTTC
CASSAGTGKYF
>-|-|TRBJ1-2|TRBV4-2
TGTGCCAGCAGCCAAGATTTATCAGGTTCGGGCTATGGCTACACCTTC
CASSQDLSGSGYGYTF
>-|-|TRBJ2-3|TRBV10-3
TGTGTAGTGGGCACAGATACGCAGTATTTT
CVVGTDTQYF
>-|-|TRBJ1-1|TRBV4-3
TGCGCCAGCAGCCAAGGTATAGGGAGCACTGAAGCTTTCTTT
CASSQGIGSTEAFF
>-|-|TRBJ2-2|TRBV7-9
TGTGCCAGCAGCTTTAGTGGTACCGGGGAGCTGTTTTTT
CASSFSGTGELFF
>-|-|TRBJ2-7|TRBV7-9
TGTGCCAGCAGCTTCCAGGACGTGGGCTCCTACGAGCAGTACTTC
CASSFQDVGSYEQYF
>TRBD2|-|TRBJ2-2|TRBV2
TGTGCCAGCAGTGAATATAGCGGGGGGACGAACACCGGGGAGCTGTTTTTT
CASSEYSGGTNTGELFF
>-|-|TRBJ2-7|TRBV4-1
TGCGCCAGCAGCCATGCAACAGGATCCTACGAGCAGTACTTC
CASSHATGSYEQYF
>-|-|TRBJ2-1|TRBV5-4
TGTGCCAGCAGCTTGCTCGGGACCGCGGATGAGCAGTTCTTC
CASSLLGTADEQFF
>-|-|TRBJ2-7|TRBV5-1
TGCGCCAGCAGCTTGGAGGGCGGTCCCTCCTACGAGCAGTACTTC
CASSLEGGPSYEQYF
>-|-|TRBJ2-5|TRBV30
TGTGCCTGGAGTGATCCTTACCGACCAGGGGCTGAGACCCAGTACTTC
CAWSDPYRPGAETQYF
>TRBD1|-|TRBJ2-3|TRBV6-6
TGTGCCAGCAGTTACGGGACAGTGAGGGGCACAGATACGCAGTATTTT
CASSYGTVRGTDTQYF
>TRBD1|-|TRBJ2-7|TRBV19
TGTGCCAGTAGTCTTCAGTTCGTGACAGGGGATCCCTACGAGCAGTACTTC
CASSLQFVTGDPYEQYF
>-|-|TRBJ2-3|TRBV4-1
TGCGCCAGCAGTTTGGAGAGACTAACCACAGATACGCAGTATTTT
CASSLERLTTDTQYF
>-|-|TRBJ1-1|TRBV6-5
TGTGCCAGCAGCTCTTGGGGGAACACTGAAGCTTTCTTT
CASSSWGNTEAFF
>TRBD1|-|TRBJ2-3|TRBV27
TGTGCCAGCAGCCTGGACAGGGAAGCAGATACGCAGTATTTT
CASSLDREADTQYF
>-|once|TRBJ2-1|TRBV9
TGTGCCAGCAGCGTAGCCGGGCAGGGGAAGAATGAGCAGTTCTTC
CASSVAGQGKNEQFF
>-|-|TRBJ2-3|TRBV9
TGTGCCAGCAGCGTAGACGGGGCAACAGATACGCAGTATTTT
CASSVDGATDTQYF
>TRBD1|-|TRBJ2-7|TRBV6-1
TGTGCCAGCAGTGAAGCTCCGCCGGGACAGGGGTTCGGGTACCAGGACTACGAGCAGTACTTC
CASSEAPPGQGFGYQDYEQYF
>-|-|TRBJ2-1|TRBV30
TGTGCCTGGAGCGTCCTGAGCTCCTACAATGAGCAGTTCTTC
CAWSVLSSYNEQFF
>-|-|TRBJ2-1|TRBV7-2
TGTGCCAGCAGCTTAGGAAGGAATGAGCAGTTCTTC
CASSLGRNEQFF
>-|-|TRBJ2-4|TRBV6-6
TGTGCCAGCCGGGGGGCCAAAAACATTCAGTACTTC
CASRGAKNIQYF
>-|-|TRBJ1-1|TRBV2
TGTGCCAGCAGTGAAGCGCTAGGAGTTAACACTGAAGCTTTCTTT
CASSEALGVNTEAFF
>-|-|TRBJ2-5|TRBV11-3
TGTGCCAGCAGCCCACTTACGGAAGACCAAGAGACCCAGTACTTC
CASSPLTEDQETQYF
>-|-|TRBJ2-1|TRBV2
TGTGCCAGCAGTGAGCAGGGGCCCTATGATGAGCAGTTCTTC
CASSEQGPYDEQFF
>-|-|TRBJ2-1|TRBV19
TGTGCCAGTAGTATTGGAGGGAACAATGAGCAGTTCTTC
CASSIGGNNEQFF
>TRBD2|-|TRBJ2-7|TRBV7-6
TGTGCCAGCAGCCCTAAACAGCCACGGGGGACTAGCGGACTCCCCTACGAGCAGTACTTC
CASSPKQPRGTSGLPYEQYF
>-|-|TRBJ1-4|TRBV4-1
TGCGCCAGCAGCCAAGGTCTTGCAACTAATGAAAAACTGTTTTTT
CASSQGLATNEKLFF
>-|-|TRBJ2-7|TRBV5-6
TGTGCCAGCAGCCCCCGGACCGGAACCTACATGGAGTTTTACGAGCAGTACTTC
CASSPRTGTYMEFYEQYF
>-|-|TRBJ2-1|TRBV7-8
TGTGCCAGCAGCTTAGTGCCGAGCTCCTACAATGAGCAGTTCTTC
CASSLVPSSYNEQFF
>-|-|TRBJ2-1|TRBV5-1
TGCGCCAGCAGCTTGGGAAGAGGGAATAATGAGCAGTTCTTC
CASSLGRGNNEQFF
>-|-|TRBJ1-2|TRBV29-1
TGCAGCGTTGAAGATCGAAGGCAGGGGATGCGGGGCTACACCTTC
CSVEDRRQGMRGYTF
>-|-|TRBJ1-1|TRBV7-9
TGTGCCAGCAGAAGAGGCACTGAAGCTTTCTTT
CASRRGTEAFF
>-|-|TRBJ2-1|TRBV6-6
TGTGCCAGCAGTTACGGGCAGGAGCAGTTCTTC
CASSYGQEQFF
>-|few|TRBJ2-1|TRBV7-8
TGTGCCAGCAGCACCCCGGACAGCTACAATGAGCAGTTCTTC
CASSTPDSYNEQFF
>-|few|TRBJ1-6|TRBV7-9
TGTGCCAGCAGCTTATCGTCCGGGGAGGGACTCCTCCACTTT
CASSLSSGEGLLHF
>-|-|TRBJ2-1|TRBV11-2
TGTGCCAGCAGACAGGGTAACAATGAGCAGTTCTTC
CASRQGNNEQFF
>-|once|TRBJ2-1|TRBV7-9
TGTGCCAGCAGCCCCCCGCTACCGTCAGTGGTCCATGAGCAGTTCTTC
CASSPPLPSVVHEQFF
>TRBD1|-|TRBJ2-5|TRBV7-7
TGTGCTAGCAGCGCCAGGACAGGGGACCAAGAGACCCAGTACTTC
CASSARTGDQETQYF
>-|-|TRBJ2-7|TRBV4-1
TGCGCCAGCAGCCAAGATTACTACGAGCAGTACTTC
CASSQDYYEQYF
>TRBD1|-|TRBJ2-1|TRBV29-1
TGCAGCGCAGAGACAGGGAATTTCTACAATGAGCAGTTCTTC
CSAETGNFYNEQFF
>-|-|TRBJ2-7|TRBV5-1
TGCGCCAGCAGCTTGGAGGCCGACTTCTACGAGCAGTACTTC
CASSLEADFYEQYF
>-|-|TRBJ1-5|TRBV7-9
TGTGCCAGCAGCCCCACTGGGACGGGTAAAAATCAGCCCCAGCATTTT
CASSPTGTGKNQPQHF
>TRBD2|-|TRBJ2-7|TRBV29-1
TGCAGCGTTAACAGCGGGATTACCTACGAGCAGTACTTC
CSVNSGITYEQYF
>TRBD1|-|TRBJ2-1|TRBV15
TGTGCCACCACCGGACAGGGTTTCGGTAATGAGCAGTTCTTC
CATTGQGFGNEQFF
>-|-|TRBJ2-7|TRBV7-9
TGTGCCAGCAGCTCAAGTTATTCTCGGGACACACTAAACGAGCAGTACTTC
CASSSSYSRDTLNEQYF
>TRBD1|-|TRBJ2-7|TRBV25-1
TGTGCCAGCAGGGGACAGGGTGCCGACGAGCAGTACTTC
CASRGQGADEQYF
>TRBD2|once|TRBJ2-3|TRBV7-2
TGTGCCAGCAGCTTTGAGCGGGGGAGCACAGATACGCAGTATTTT
CASSFERGSTDTQYF
>TRBD1|many|TRBJ2-3|TRBV27
TGTGCCAGCAGTTGGACAGGGTATGGTAGGACAGATACGCAGTATTTT
CASSWTGYGRTDTQYF